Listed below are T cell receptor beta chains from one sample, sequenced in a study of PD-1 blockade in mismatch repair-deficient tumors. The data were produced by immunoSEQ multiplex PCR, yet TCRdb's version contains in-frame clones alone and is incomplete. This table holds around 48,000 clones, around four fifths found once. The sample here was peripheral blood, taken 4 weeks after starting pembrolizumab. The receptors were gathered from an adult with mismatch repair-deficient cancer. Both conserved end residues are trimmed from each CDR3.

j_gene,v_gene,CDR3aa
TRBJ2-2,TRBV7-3,ASSPNKGGELF
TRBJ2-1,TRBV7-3,ASSLDPAGGRQF
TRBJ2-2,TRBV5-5,ASSWRAGTNTGELF
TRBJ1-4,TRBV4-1,ASSQGVGINEKLF
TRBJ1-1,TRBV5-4,ASSLVGTPNTEAF
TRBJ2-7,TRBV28,ASREGTQRGYEQY
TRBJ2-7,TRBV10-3,AIRPSGTSPYEQY
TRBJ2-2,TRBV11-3,ASSLSKIGVPGDTTGELF
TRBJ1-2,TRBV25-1,ASSEEGTVYGYT
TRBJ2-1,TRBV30,AWSDGSVSYNEQF
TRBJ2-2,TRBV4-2,ASSQELFANTGELF
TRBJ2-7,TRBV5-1,ASSLSTTREQY
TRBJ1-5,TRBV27,ASSSGTPDTGQPQH
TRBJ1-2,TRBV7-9,ASSWETGTYGYT
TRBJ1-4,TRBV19,ASSTTRGQGATNEKLF
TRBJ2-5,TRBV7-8,ASSPGGREETQY
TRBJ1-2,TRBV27,ASSFKPGHYGYT
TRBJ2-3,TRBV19,ASRQGGVTDTQY
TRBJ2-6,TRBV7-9,ASSQRGAGANVLT
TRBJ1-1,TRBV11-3,ASSLVPERLNTEAF
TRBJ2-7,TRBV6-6,ASSYRVSSYEQY
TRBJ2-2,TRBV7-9,ASSSDRKHTGELF
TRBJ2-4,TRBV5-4,ASSLGGAKAKNIQY
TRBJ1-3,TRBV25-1,ASSEGQTISGNTIY
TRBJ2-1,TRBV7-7,ASSLDPYTGAYEQF
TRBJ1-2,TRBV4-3,ASSQVGQGGYT
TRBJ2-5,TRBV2,ASSINGLAGEGTQY
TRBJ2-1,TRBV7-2,ASSLWPGRVDEQF
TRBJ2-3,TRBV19,ASRSGPTDTQY
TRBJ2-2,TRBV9,ASSATSGRTHGELF
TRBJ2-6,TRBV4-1,AKSTPVRANVLT
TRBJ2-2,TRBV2,ASSSTPGAGRELF